The present TCR beta chain was sequenced within a study of T-cell memory formation after mild COVID-19. The study's findings and limits: The study found balanced CD4/CD8 in clones contracting day 15 to 85 and a CD4+ lean in later expanders. SARS-CoV-2 specificity was not confirmed for second-wave clones peaking on day 37. Among contracting clones, CD4+ were mainly CM/EM and CD8+ enriched in EMRA. Pre-infection memory showed some responding clones, and this suggested that cross-reactive memory joined.

This clonotype was observed at least ten times. Its antigen is not known. TCRdb passed the 5' RACE reads through MiXCR, listing each CDR3 protein once. The sample includes roughly 620,000 distinct CDR3 sequences, roughly 18% seen only once; the top ten take 12%. From germline, CDR1 is SGHRS and CDR2 YFSETQ. CDR3 length: 19 amino acids. Trimming at V came to 4 bases and at J to 2 bases, leaving 17 bases not matched to a gene. The chain uses TRBV5-1 and TRBJ2-1; 8 nucleotides line up with TRBD2. The sample comprised PBMCs or a T cell subset sorted from them (not recorded which). The origin of this receptor is an adult woman who had mild COVID-19 (a few samples of this study predate the infection). Cell type and time point are not known. The CDR3, as DNA: TGCGCCAGCAGCCCGAAGACCCTTTTAGCGGGGTCTACCTACAATGAGCAGTTCTTC. Translation gives CASSPKTLLAGSTYNEQFF.